This TCR beta chain was profiled in a study of blood T cells in healthy people across ages. Overall study results and limits: Higher diversity, along with more naive CD4+ cells, distinguished long-lived donors from aged donors.

A J-beta primer mix and a sample-barcoded 5' primer were used in a second PCR of about 7 to 12 cycles. TCRdb re-called the 5' RACE reads through MiXCR, storing one row per CDR3 protein. The sample holds hundreds of thousands of distinct CDR3 sequences, around 45% seen once. This CDR3 region has 13 residues. Germline loops: CDR1 DFQATT, CDR2 SNEGSKA (reference sequence). The donors, aged roughly 6 to 100, were healthy Caucasians from Russia. This clonotype occurred a few times. Its specificity is not known. The junction departs from the called germline gene at one end, perhaps through a read error. This receptor was obtained from a man aged 55 to 70 in good health. J is TRBJ1-4 and V is TRBV20-1; weak D call: TRBD1 (5 bases). The material sequenced was blood. CDR3 in amino acids: CSVRDVQNEILFF. The CDR3 nucleotides read TGCAGTGTTCGGGACGTACAGAATGAAATACTGTTTTTT.